A single sample is the source of the 17 T cell receptor beta chains below, sequenced in a study of T cell changes during pregnancy in multiple sclerosis. The method was immunoSEQ multiplex PCR; TCRdb's version includes in-frame clones alone and lacks a portion of them. The data show some 60,000 clones, 93% seen once. The source was peripheral blood, collected after pregnancy. The receptor set was obtained from a female donor with multiple sclerosis, enrolled in a pregnancy study.

The genes are TRBV7-2 and TRBJ2-7; TRBD1 is a possible D gene (6 bases). Trimming removed 5 bases at V and 1 base at J, with 12 bases between. The CDR3 has 14 residues. The germline V gene encodes CDR1 SGHTA and CDR2 FQGNSA. This chain's CDR3 is CASSAAGQSYEQYF. CDR3 coding DNA: TGTGCCAGCAGCGCGGCAGGACAGTCCTACGAGCAGTACTTC. Full variable domain (missing parts from reference TRBV7-2 and TRBJ2-7): GAGVSQSPSNKVTEKGKDVELRCDPISGHTALYWYRQSLGQGLEFLIYFQGNSAPDKSGLPSDRFSAERTGGSVSTLTIQRTQQEDSAVYLCASSAAGQSYEQYFGPGTRLTVT.

The chain recombines TRBV7-9 with TRBJ1-5; possibly TRBD1 for D (5 bases). The CDR3 sequence is 14 residues long. Germline V gene lookup returns CDR1 SEHNR and CDR2 FQNEAQ (reference sequence). Trimming shortened V by 3 bases and J by 5 bases, and 11 bases separated the two germline ends. CDR3 bases: TGTGCCAGCAGCTTTGGGGGAGGTGATCAGCCCCAGCATTTT. Translating it yields CASSFGGGDQPQHF.

The V and J genes are TRBV5-1 and TRBJ1-2; weak D call: TRBD1 (6 bases). This CDR3 contains 12 residues. Germline-derived CDR1 and CDR2 are SGHRS and YFSETQ. V shed 0 bases and J shed 6 bases, with 6 bases lying between them. The CDR3 is CASSLEGDGYTF. In DNA, the CDR3 is TGCGCCAGCAGCTTGGAGGGGGATGGCTACACCTTC.

In its sample, this clone was seen once. DNA of the CDR3: TGTGCCAGCAGTAACCTGAATGGAGTGGCCCAGTACTTC. Protein sequence: CASSNLNGVAQYF. The rearrangement uses TRBV5-4 and TRBJ2-5; D is ambiguous. The CDR3 covers 13 residues. The germline V and J ends were trimmed by 5 bases and 9 bases, with 17 bases remaining between them. CDR1 and CDR2 (germline): SGHNT, YYREEE (reference sequence).

This sequence joins TRBV25-1 and TRBJ2-7; D is possibly TRBD1 (6 bases). The CDR3 covers 10 residues. With 6 bases removed from V and 6 bases from J, the gap between germline ends came to 6 bases. CDR1 and CDR2 (germline): MGHDK, SYGVNS. Here the CDR3 DNA reads TGTGCCAGCAGCAGGGGCGAGCAGTACTTC. It yields the protein CASSRGEQYF.

This clone appeared a single time. The CDR3 DNA reads TGTGCCAGCAAGCCTAGGGCGGGAGTCGTATCGGATACGCAGTATTTT. Translated, it gives CASKPRAGVVSDTQYF. This chain links TRBV7-9 with TRBJ2-3; TRBD2 matches at 7 bases. CDR1 is SEHNR and CDR2 is FQNEAQ in the germline V gene (reference sequence). J was trimmed by 6 bases and V by 7 bases; bases with no gene match: 16. CDR3 length equals 16 residues.

The chain uses TRBV4-2 and TRBJ1-5; D is undetermined. Germline V gene lookup returns CDR1 LGHNA and CDR2 YNFKEQ. V dropped 1 base and J dropped 3 bases, with 10 bases sitting between them. The CDR3 consists of 15 residues. The CDR3 reads CASSQGEGDNQPQHF. The CDR3 DNA is TGTGCCAGCAGCCAAGGAGAGGGAGACAATCAGCCCCAGCATTTT.

The rearrangement joins TRBV7-2 to TRBJ2-5, with 7 bases fitting TRBD1. Trimming cost V 1 base and J 2 bases; bases outside gene matches: 4. Germline V lookup: CDR1 SGHTA, CDR2 FQGNSA. The length of the CDR3 is 15 residues. CDR3 nucleotide sequence: TGTGCCAGCAGCTTAGGGGGACAGACTCAAGAGACCCAGTACTTC. It specifies CASSLGGQTQETQYF. The variable domain in full, completed from reference TRBV7-2 and TRBJ2-5, reads GAGVSQSPSNKVTEKGKDVELRCDPISGHTALYWYRQSLGQGLEFLIYFQGNSAPDKSGLPSDRFSAERTGGSVSTLTIQRTQQEDSAVYLCASSLGGQTQETQYFGPGTRLLVL.

This rearrangement joins TRBV19 to TRBJ2-7, with TRBD1 as a possible D gene (5 bases). Trimming pared 2 bases from V and 1 base from J, leaving 9 bases between. This CDR3 has 14 amino acids. Germline V gene sequence: CDR1 LNHDA, CDR2 SQIVND (reference sequence). The CDR3 spells CASSINRLSYEQYF. The CDR3 DNA reads TGTGCCAGTAGTATAAACAGGCTTTCCTACGAGCAGTACTTC.

The J gene is TRBJ2-7, the V gene TRBV29-1; 10 nucleotides align to TRBD2. CDR1 is SQVTM, CDR2 ANQGSEA, per germline. The V gene end was trimmed by 5 bases and the J gene end by 11 bases; junction bases not matched to a gene: 9. The CDR3 is 12 amino acids. The chain's CDR3 is CSVSGLAGDEYF. The CDR3 bases are TGCAGCGTTTCAGGGCTAGCGGGAGATGAGTACTTC.

V gene TRBV7-9 combines with J gene TRBJ2-5; perhaps TRBD1 as D (5 bases). CDR3 length: 14 amino acids. The V end lost 5 bases, the J end lost 2 bases, and 12 bases lay between the germline ends. Germline V gene sequence: CDR1 SEHNR, CDR2 FQNEAQ (reference sequence). DNA for the CDR3: TGTGCCAGCAGCCCAGAAGGGGCACAAGAGACCCAGTACTTC. Its translation: CASSPEGAQETQYF.

J is TRBJ2-5 and V is TRBV11-2; D might be TRBD2 (7 bases). Germline CDR1 and CDR2: SGHAT and FQNNGV. The CDR3 length is 15 residues. The germline V and J ends were trimmed by 0 bases and 5 bases, with 13 bases remaining between them. The DNA for the CDR3 is TGTGCCAGCAGCTTAGATCAAGGGGGAGGGGAGACCCAGTACTTC. Its translation is CASSLDQGGGETQYF.

The chain joins TRBV5-6 to TRBJ2-1; 10 bases align to TRBD2. Germline CDR1 reads SGHDT; CDR2 reads YYEEEE. V gave up 1 base and J gave up 8 bases; unmatched junction bases: 9. The CDR3 sequence is 16 residues long. The CDR3 loop reads CASSLYQAGGNHEQFF. As DNA, the CDR3 is TGTGCCAGCAGCTTGTACCAAGCGGGAGGGAACCATGAGCAGTTCTTC.

The chain links TRBV7-2 to TRBJ2-7; 7 nucleotides agree with TRBD2. The CDR3 has 16 amino acids. J was trimmed by 2 bases and V by 1 base; bases with no gene match: 8. Germline loops: CDR1 SGHTA, CDR2 FQGNSA. CDR3 DNA sequence: TGTGCCAGCAGCTTAGATGCGGCGGGAGTCGCCTACGAGCAGTACTTC. Protein product: CASSLDAAGVAYEQYF.

The rearrangement uses TRBV7-2 and TRBJ2-5, with 10 bases matching TRBD2. V dropped 5 bases and J dropped 4; count of bases not matched to a gene: 7. Per germline, CDR1 SGHTA and CDR2 FQGNSA. CDR3 length: 15 amino acids. CDR3 bases: TGTGCCAGCAGCAGAGGAGTAGCGGGAGGAGAGACCCAGTACTTC. Residues: CASSRGVAGGETQYF.

The CDR3 loop is CASSGTRQFGEQYF. In DNA form, the CDR3 reads TGTGCCAGCAGTGGGACAAGGCAGTTCGGTGAGCAGTACTTC. V is TRBV21-1 and J is TRBJ2-7; no check of the table's D call, TRBD1, against the DNA was made. TRBV21-1 is tagged as a pseudogene. The CDR3 totals 14 residues.

This chain uses TRBV5-6 with TRBJ2-3; the D is unclear. This CDR3 spans 14 amino acids. Trimming removed 4 bases from V and 2 bases from J, with 11 bases in between. The germline CDR1 and CDR2 sequences are SGHDT and YYEEEE. CDR3 sequence (DNA): TGTGCCAGCAGCCGCCGGTTGATCACAGATACGCAGTATTTT. It is translated as CASSRRLITDTQYF.